The 32 T cell receptor beta chains presented below share a single source sample, sequenced in a study of vaccination and CD4 T cells after COVID-19. Treatment defined: roughly 11-day PBMC culture with coronavirus spike peptide pools or control peptides (ViraFEST assay). For these TCRs, the target antigens are not known. Sequencing of DNA taken from cultured CD4+ T cells relied on the Oncomine TCR Beta short-read assay. Each CDR3 protein is one row after TCRdb ran MiXCR on the PCR reads. The data contain about 2,500 distinct CDR3 sequences, around 34% of them seen just once; the ten biggest clones take up more than 40%. Sequenced sample: CD4+ T cells from blood, cultured in vitro. The origin of the receptors is a human donor who had recovered from COVID-19.

This clonotype is categorized as medium-sized. The gene calls are TRBV6-1 and TRBJ1-2; 9 nucleotides match TRBD1. Germline CDR1 reads MNHNS; CDR2 reads SASEGT. V shed 6 bases, J shed 3 bases, and the junction held 8 bases outside the gene matches. This CDR3 has 15 amino acids. The CDR3 coding sequence is TGTGCCAGCAGACCTCCGGGACAGGGTCACTATGGCTACACCTTC. It encodes CASRPPGQGHYGYTF.

This clonotype was seen a single time. The chain combines TRBV10-2 with TRBJ1-4; 7 bases match TRBD1. The germline CDR1 and CDR2 sequences are WSHSY and SAAADI. V gave up 5 bases and J gave up 7 bases; unmatched junction bases: 22. The CDR3 spans 19 residues. The CDR3 coding sequence is TGCGCCAGCAGTAGCCAATATTACGCCCCGGACAGGAGTACTGAAAAACTGTTTTTT. Residues: CASSSQYYAPDRSTEKLFF.

Only one count was recorded for this clonotype. V gene TRBV5-1 combines with J gene TRBJ2-5; 12 bases line up with TRBD2. This CDR3 comprises 18 residues. V was pared by 0 bases and J by 7 bases, with 13 bases of the junction left unmatched. CDR1 and CDR2 (germline): SGHRS, YFSETQ. CDR3 protein: CASSLVPLSSGGEGTQYF. CDR3 coding DNA: TGCGCCAGCAGCTTGGTCCCGCTGTCTAGCGGGGGGGAAGGGACCCAGTACTTC.

This clonotype was seen more than once but under ten times. This sequence joins TRBV15 and TRBJ2-7, with 8 bases identical to TRBD1. This CDR3 comprises 15 residues. The germline CDR1 and CDR2 sequences are LNHNV and YYDKDF (reference sequence). V gave up 0 bases and J gave up 5 bases; unmatched junction bases: 6. The CDR3 bases are TGTGCCACCAGCAGAGATTGGAACAGGGGGAACGAGCAGTACTTC. Its protein product is CATSRDWNRGNEQYF.

The J gene is TRBJ2-7, the V gene TRBV19, with D possibly being TRBD2 (5 bases). V gave up 5 bases and J gave up 2 bases, with 10 bases separating them. This CDR3 is 13 amino acids long. Germline assignment: CDR1 LNHDA and CDR2 SQIVND (reference sequence). The CDR3 DNA follows: TGTGCCAGTAGTGCCGGGATAGCCTACGAGCAGTACTTC. It is translated as CASSAGIAYEQYF.

The chain combines TRBV18 with TRBJ2-5, with D perhaps TRBD1 (6 bases). Germline CDR1 and CDR2: KGHSH and LQKENI. Between the trimmed V and J ends, which lost 6 bases and 3 bases, there was a span of 14 bases. The CDR3 extends over 14 amino acids. As DNA, the CDR3 is TGTGCCAGCTCCCTGACAGGCCTAGAAGAGACCCAGTACTTC. Translating it yields CASSLTGLEETQYF. Combining the CDR3 with reference TRBV18 and TRBJ2-5 gives the whole variable domain NAGVMQNPRHLVRRRGQEARLRCSPMKGHSHVYWYRQLPEEGLKFMVYLQKENIIDESGMPKERFSAEFPKEGPSILRIQQVVRGDSAAYFCASSLTGLEETQYFGPGTRLLVL.

The rearrangement joins TRBV30 to TRBJ2-6, with 9 bases identical to TRBD1. From germline, CDR1 is GTSNPN and CDR2 SVGIG (reference sequence). The V segment lost 3 bases and the J segment 1 base; nucleotides outside the gene matches: 7. The CDR3 extends over 17 amino acids. The CDR3, as DNA: TGTGCCTGGAGAGCCGGGACAGGGAATTCTGGGGCCAACGTCCTGACTTTC. Translated: CAWRAGTGNSGANVLTF.

The chain links TRBV6-1 to TRBJ1-3, with D perhaps matching TRBD1 (5 bases). The CDR3 length is 16 residues. V shed 4 bases and J shed 3 bases, with 16 bases lying between them. The germline gives CDR1 MNHNS, CDR2 SASEGT. The CDR3, as DNA: TGTGCCAGCAGTGGACATGGGCAGGGAAGTGGAAACACCATATATTTT. Translation gives CASSGHGQGSGNTIYF.

The chain combines TRBV3-1 with TRBJ2-3; no reliable D call. The CDR3 loop spans 11 amino acids. The germline gives CDR1 LGHDT, CDR2 YNNKEL (reference sequence). V was clipped by 6 bases and J by 2 bases, with 3 bases between them. CDR3 amino acids: CASSLTDTQYF. CDR3 in DNA: TGTGCCAGCAGTCTCACAGATACGCAGTATTTT.

The chain recombines TRBV12-3 or TRBV12-4 with TRBJ1-2; tentatively, D is TRBD1 (6 bases). V was cut by 6 bases and J by 5 bases, with 19 bases left in between. The CDR3 totals 15 residues. The CDR3 coding sequence is TGTGCCAGCAGACACCGGGACATTTTTCTGTATGGCTACACCTTC. The encoded protein is CASRHRDIFLYGYTF.

The chain links TRBV7-8 to TRBJ1-2; no clear D. V lost 5 bases and J lost 0, with 13 bases in between. The CDR3 is 15 residues long. CDR1 is SGHVS, CDR2 FQNEAQ, per germline. The CDR3: CASSGRTGSNYGYTF. CDR3 DNA: TGTGCCAGCAGCGGTAGGACCGGGTCTAACTATGGCTACACCTTC.

By its share, this clonotype is hyperexpanded (1% or more). The V call is TRBV10-3, the J call TRBJ2-3; 15 bases map to TRBD2. CDR3 size: 14 residues. Losses at the gene ends were 6 bases for V and 6 bases for J; bases not matched to a gene: 1. In germline, CDR1 is ENHRY, CDR2 SYGVKD. Written as DNA, the CDR3 is TGTGCCATCAGCGGGACTAGCGGGGGGGATACGCAGTATTTT. The encoded protein is CAISGTSGGDTQYF.

The rearrangement joins TRBV7-2 to TRBJ2-5; possibly TRBD1 or TRBD2 for D (6 bases each). The CDR3 is 13 residues long. V lost 5 bases, J lost 4 bases, and 11 bases lay in between. Germline CDR1 SGHTA, CDR2 FQGNSA. CDR3 bases: TGTGCCAGCAGCCCCGGGGGCAGAGAGACCCAGTACTTC. Translation gives CASSPGGRETQYF.

This clonotype was recorded only once. J is TRBJ1-1 and V is TRBV6-1; no clear D. Trimming pared 2 bases from V and 6 bases from J, leaving 10 bases between. Germline CDR1 is MNHNS and CDR2 is SASEGT. The CDR3 contains 13 residues. DNA of the CDR3: TGTGCCAGCAGTGAATTCCCGGCGGCTGAAGCTTTCTTT. It is translated as CASSEFPAAEAFF.

In its sample, this clonotype is medium-sized (0.01 to 0.1%). The rearrangement joins TRBV2 to TRBJ1-6; D may be TRBD1 (6 bases). Trimming cost V 6 bases and J 9 bases, with 21 bases left between them. The CDR3 is 16 amino acids. Germline CDR1 is SNHLY and CDR2 is FYNNEI. CDR3: CASSLGGTSVGSPLHF. In DNA form, the CDR3 reads TGTGCCAGCAGCCTAGGGGGGACATCGGTTGGTTCACCCCTCCACTTT.

This clonotype has just a few counts. V and J are TRBV20-1 and TRBJ1-5; no definite D call. Germline-derived CDR1 and CDR2 are DFQATT and SNEGSKA (reference sequence). CDR3 length equals 14 residues. V was pared by 3 bases and J by 3 bases, with 12 bases between. The CDR3 sequence is CSASGKGFNQPQHF. The CDR3 DNA is TGCAGTGCTAGTGGTAAAGGCTTCAATCAGCCCCAGCATTTT.

This clonotype was seen a few times. The rearrangement links TRBV30 to TRBJ1-1; no firm D call. V lost 4 bases, J lost 0 bases, and 9 bases lay in between. CDR3 length: 13 residues. The germline V gene encodes CDR1 GTSNPN and CDR2 SVGIG (reference sequence). CDR3 DNA: TGTGCCTGGAAGGAGGGAATGAACACTGAAGCTTTCTTT. Protein sequence: CAWKEGMNTEAFF.

V is TRBV29-1 and J is TRBJ2-2; TRBD2 is a possible D gene (6 bases). V lost 4 bases to trimming and J lost 6 bases, with 12 bases between them. Germline V lookup: CDR1 SQVTM, CDR2 ANQGSEA. This CDR3 is 13 amino acids long. CDR3 bases: TGCAGCGTTGGAATCGGCGGGGCCGGGGAGCTGTTTTTT. This encodes CSVGIGGAGELFF.

This clonotype was found a few times. The chain employs TRBV6-1 and TRBJ1-1, with no clear D. The germline CDR1 and CDR2 sequences are MNHNS and SASEGT. V lost 6 bases and J 0 bases, leaving 8 bases between the germline ends. The CDR3 consists of 13 residues. CDR3 residues: CASSSQVNTEAFF. DNA of the CDR3: TGTGCCAGCAGCTCACAAGTGAACACTGAAGCTTTCTTT.

V usage is TRBV6-1 and J usage is TRBJ1-5; D might be TRBD1 (5 bases). Trimming cost V 2 bases and J 4 bases, with 9 bases left between them. Germline values: CDR1 MNHNS, CDR2 SASEGT. The CDR3 length is 14 residues. The CDR3 nucleotides are TGTGCCAGCAGTGAATTGGGGGGTAATCAGCCCCAGCATTTT. Protein: CASSELGGNQPQHF.

This clonotype qualifies as large. A read error may account for a junction end that differs from germline. The genes are TRBV12-3 or TRBV12-4 and TRBJ1-1, with TRBD1 as a possible D gene (6 bases). The CDR3 length is 13 residues. The DNA for the CDR3 is TGTGCCAGCAGCTTAGGGGGGCGATTTGAAGCTTTCTTT. Translation: CASSLGGRFEAFF.

The chain uses TRBV30 and TRBJ2-7; 7 bases fit TRBD1. This CDR3 has 13 amino acids. V was clipped by 3 bases and J by 5 bases; unmatched bases: 7. Germline lookup yields CDR1 GTSNPN and CDR2 SVGIG (reference sequence). The CDR3 DNA is TGTGCCTGGAGGACAGGGTTAAACCACGAGCAGTACTTC. This codes for CAWRTGLNHEQYF. Combining the CDR3 with reference TRBV30 and TRBJ2-7 gives the whole variable domain SQTIHQWPATLVQPVGSPLSLECTVEGTSNPNLYWYRQAAGRGLQLLFYSVGIGQISSEVPQNLSASRPQDRQFILSSKKLLLSDSGFYLCAWRTGLNHEQYFGPGTRLTVT.

The chain couples TRBV11-3 to TRBJ2-3; D is uncertain. The CDR3 loop spans 14 amino acids. V lost 5 bases, J lost 6 bases, and 15 bases lay in between. Germline values: CDR1 SGHNT, CDR2 YENEEA. The CDR3 DNA is TGTGCCAGCAGCACAAGGCCCGAGGCCGATACGCAGTATTTT. It is translated as CASSTRPEADTQYF.

The chain uses TRBV12-3 or TRBV12-4 and TRBJ1-2; 8 bases line up with TRBD1. The V segment lost 2 bases and the J segment 6 bases; nucleotides outside the gene matches: 5. The CDR3 covers 14 residues. The CDR3 loop reads CASSLYRGMNGYTF. As DNA, the CDR3 is TGTGCCAGCAGTTTATACAGGGGGATGAATGGCTACACCTTC.

By its share, this clonotype is hyperexpanded. The chain joins TRBV20-1 to TRBJ2-1, with D uncertain. The CDR3 length is 12 residues. Germline V gene lookup returns CDR1 DFQATT and CDR2 SNEGSKA (reference sequence). Trimming left V 4 bases short and J 5 bases short, with 9 bases between. The CDR3 here is CSANGPNNEQFF. The CDR3 DNA sequence: TGCAGTGCTAATGGGCCAAACAATGAGCAGTTCTTC.

This clonotype was seen just once. The genes are TRBV29-1 and TRBJ1-6, with no clear D. The CDR3 runs 15 residues. V was cut by 6 bases and J by 8 bases, with 20 bases left in between. Germline V gene sequence: CDR1 SQVTM, CDR2 ANQGSEA. The CDR3 nucleotides read TGCAGCGTCGAACGCCATGGGATGGGTCATTCACCCCTCCACTTT. This gives the protein CSVERHGMGHSPLHF.

The V call is TRBV30, the J call TRBJ2-1; D is perhaps TRBD2 (5 bases). CDR1 and CDR2 (germline): GTSNPN, SVGIG (reference sequence). The CDR3 is 11 amino acids. Trimming left V 5 bases short and J 3 bases short, with 5 bases between. CDR3 loop: CAWRDYNEQFF. The CDR3 nucleotides read TGTGCCTGGCGGGACTACAATGAGCAGTTCTTC.

This clonotype was seen a handful of times. The rearrangement links TRBV20-1 to TRBJ1-1; D call uncertain. The CDR3 consists of 13 residues. Trimming took off 3 bases at V and 0 bases at J, with 8 bases between the two ends. Looked up from germline, CDR1 is DFQATT and CDR2 is SNEGSKA (reference sequence). The CDR3: CSASGRLNTEAFF. In nucleotides, the CDR3 is TGCAGTGCTAGCGGCCGGTTGAACACTGAAGCTTTCTTT.

This rearrangement joins TRBV3-1 to TRBJ1-2; D perhaps matches TRBD1 (6 bases). The CDR3 has 14 amino acids. CDR1 and CDR2 from the germline V gene are LGHDT and YNNKEL (reference sequence). V was shortened by 5 bases and J by 7 bases, with 17 bases between the two germline ends. The CDR3 protein is CASSSKRGSSGYTF. The CDR3 DNA sequence: TGTGCCAGCAGCTCCAAGAGGGGGTCGAGTGGCTACACCTTC.

The chain couples TRBV12-3 or TRBV12-4 to TRBJ2-5; tentatively, D is TRBD2 (7 bases). The CDR3 covers 13 residues. Trimming left V 5 bases short and J 3 bases short, with 10 bases between. CDR3 residues: CASSTGREETQYF. CDR3 in DNA: TGTGCCAGCAGTACAGGGAGGGAAGAGACCCAGTACTTC.

This clonotype is categorized as medium-sized. This sequence joins TRBV7-6 and TRBJ2-1; the D gene could be TRBD1 or TRBD2 (6 bases each). Germline V gene lookup returns CDR1 SGHVS and CDR2 FNYEAQ. Trimming stripped 1 base from V and 4 bases from J, with 26 bases between. This CDR3 comprises 20 residues. The chain's CDR3 is CASSLDWSPFGGAGYNEQFF. CDR3 DNA: TGTGCCAGCAGCTTAGATTGGAGTCCGTTTGGGGGCGCGGGGTACAATGAGCAGTTCTTC.

V and J are TRBV10-2 and TRBJ1-1; TRBD1 might be the D (6 bases). V dropped 2 bases and J dropped 3 bases, with 13 bases sitting between them. Germline loops: CDR1 WSHSY, CDR2 SAAADI. The CDR3 has 15 residues. The CDR3, as DNA: TGCGCCAGCAGTGAGAGTTGGCAGGGGCACACTGAAGCTTTCTTT. It codes for CASSESWQGHTEAFF.